This entry describes one TCR beta chain. The sample originates from a study of blood T cell repertoires in COVID-19. Study-wide background: PBMCs, B-cell-depleted T cells, or T cells provided the cDNA or gDNA that made up the material.

Under the authors' procedure: Reference gene primers were amplified, and this amplification served to estimate nucleated cell counts. The protocol was immunoSEQ multiplex PCR, while the TCRdb copy is restricted to in-frame clones and leaves out a portion. The V and J calls and clone size come from that table; D and trimming were worked out from the DNA. Of some 230,000 clones listed, roughly 80% are singletons. This receptor was obtained from a woman aged 25 to 39 who had recovered from COVID-19. Material: peripheral blood.

The CDR3 coding sequence is TGTGCCAGCAGAGATGACAGGGAAGGGTCACCCCTCCACTTT. Translated: CASRDDREGSPLHF. This chain links TRBV6-4 with TRBJ1-6; 7 bases are a match to TRBD1. Per germline, CDR1 MRHNA and CDR2 SNTAGT. J was trimmed by 10 bases and V by 6 bases; bases with no gene match: 9. There are 14 residues in the CDR3.